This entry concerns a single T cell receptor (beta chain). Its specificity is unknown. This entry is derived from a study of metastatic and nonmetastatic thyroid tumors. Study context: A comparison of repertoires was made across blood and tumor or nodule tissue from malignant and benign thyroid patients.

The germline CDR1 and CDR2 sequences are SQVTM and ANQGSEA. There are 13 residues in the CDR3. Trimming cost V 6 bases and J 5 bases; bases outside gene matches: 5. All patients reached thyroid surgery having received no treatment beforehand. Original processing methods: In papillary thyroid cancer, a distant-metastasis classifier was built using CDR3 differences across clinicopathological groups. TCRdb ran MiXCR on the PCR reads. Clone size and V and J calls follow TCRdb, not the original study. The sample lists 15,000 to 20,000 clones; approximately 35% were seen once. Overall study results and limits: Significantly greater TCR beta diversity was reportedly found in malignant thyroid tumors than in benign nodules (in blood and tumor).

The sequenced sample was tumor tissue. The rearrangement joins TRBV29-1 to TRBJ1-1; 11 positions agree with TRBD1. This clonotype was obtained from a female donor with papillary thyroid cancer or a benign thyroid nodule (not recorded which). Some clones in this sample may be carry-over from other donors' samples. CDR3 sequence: CSVDRGQGTEAFF. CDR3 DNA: TGCAGCGTGGACAGGGGGCAGGGGACTGAAGCTTTCTTT.